A single sample gave rise to the 14 T cell receptor beta chains below, sequenced in a study of T cell responses to AZD1222 COVID-19 vaccine. Method: immunoSEQ multiplex PCR; TCRdb's copy keeps in-frame clones and lacks some. The sample includes more than 95,000 clones, nearly 90% of them seen just once. This specimen consisted of peripheral blood, obtained 28 days after the second AZD1222 dose. All receptors derive from an adult who received the AZD1222 COVID-19 vaccine.

V and J are TRBV7-8 and TRBJ2-7, with unresolved D. Between the trimmed V and J ends, which lost 2 bases and 0 bases, there was a span of 11 bases. Looked up from germline, CDR1 is SGHVS and CDR2 is FQNEAQ. CDR3 length equals 15 residues. The CDR3 bases are TGTGCCAGCAGCTTACGTCGAGAACTCTCCTACGAGCAGTACTTC. As protein: CASSLRRELSYEQYF.

This chain connects TRBV5-6 to TRBJ2-1; the D is unclear. The CDR3 is 14 amino acids. With 2 bases removed from V and 6 bases from J, the gap between germline ends came to 12 bases. The germline V gene has CDR1 SGHDT and CDR2 YYEEEE. The CDR3 spells CASSFGIPGNEQFF. In DNA form, the CDR3 reads TGTGCCAGCAGCTTTGGGATCCCTGGCAATGAGCAGTTCTTC.

The rearrangement joins TRBV9 to TRBJ1-5; no reliable D call. Germline V gene data show CDR1 as SGDLS and CDR2 as YYNGEE. Trimming took off 4 bases at V and 3 bases at J, with 11 bases between the two ends. The CDR3 runs to 14 residues. This CDR3 reads CASSKGQLNQPQHF. Here the CDR3 DNA reads TGTGCCAGCAGCAAAGGGCAGCTCAATCAGCCCCAGCATTTT.

The gene calls are TRBV30 and TRBJ1-5; D remains unclear. The CDR3 covers 13 residues. Trimming took 4 bases from V and 5 from J, leaving 12 bases between them. CDR1 and CDR2 (germline): GTSNPN, SVGIG (reference sequence). The CDR3 protein is CAWNTYPDQPQHF. The CDR3 nucleotides are TGTGCCTGGAATACCTATCCCGATCAGCCCCAGCATTTT. Full variable domain (rest looked up from reference TRBV30 and TRBJ1-5): SQTIHQWPATLVQPVGSPLSLECTVEGTSNPNLYWYRQAAGRGLQLLFYSVGIGQISSEVPQNLSASRPQDRQFILSSKKLLLSDSGFYLCAWNTYPDQPQHFGDGTRLSIL.

The chain employs TRBV6-1 and TRBJ2-6; no clear D. This CDR3 has 15 amino acids. V was shortened by 2 bases and J by 1 base, with 6 bases between the two germline ends. Germline loops: CDR1 MNHNS, CDR2 SASEGT. The CDR3 sequence: CASSERASGANVLTF. CDR3 DNA: TGTGCCAGCAGTGAAAGGGCATCTGGGGCCAACGTCCTGACTTTC.

Remarks on this clone: Germline and junction disagree at one end, which may indicate a read error. Other DNA sequences of this sample code for an identical CDR3. This chain connects TRBV12-3 or TRBV12-4 to TRBJ2-2; possibly TRBD1 for D (6 bases). This CDR3 is built from 13 residues. CDR3 protein: CASSLGGPGELFF. The CDR3 bases are TGTGCCAGCAGCTTAGGGGGACCCGGGGAGCTGTTTTTT.

CDR3 in amino acids: CASGPGGGYNEQFF. DNA for the CDR3: TGTGCTAGTGGCCCTGGGGGGGGATACAATGAGCAGTTCTTC. V gene TRBV12-5 combines with J gene TRBJ2-1, with TRBD2 matching over 7 bases. The V gene's germline CDR1 is LGHNT and CDR2 FRNRAP. Trimming removed 6 bases from V and 4 bases from J; junction bases left unmatched: 6. The CDR3 sequence is 14 residues long.

This sequence joins TRBV11-2 and TRBJ1-5; D is undetermined. Between the trimmed V and J ends, which lost 5 bases and 3 bases, there was a span of 11 bases. There are 14 residues in the CDR3. Germline values: CDR1 SGHAT, CDR2 FQNNGV. The chain's CDR3 is CASSRDGVNQPQHF. In DNA form, the CDR3 reads TGTGCCAGCAGCCGTGACGGTGTCAATCAGCCCCAGCATTTT.

The genes are TRBV11-2 and TRBJ2-7; D unresolved. Germline V CDR1 and CDR2: SGHAT, FQNNGV. The CDR3 spans 14 residues. V was trimmed by 5 bases and J by 3 bases, leaving 14 bases between them. CDR3 nucleotides: TGTGCCAGCAGCCCTGGCTCGCCCCTCTACGAGCAGTACTTC. This sequence encodes CASSPGSPLYEQYF.

This clone appeared a single time. This chain joins TRBV3-1 (or the pseudogene TRBV3-2) and TRBJ1-2; D possibly corresponds to TRBD1 (6 bases). Trimming took off 1 base at V and 4 bases at J, with 7 bases between the two ends. Germline-derived CDR1 and CDR2 are LGHDT and YNNKEL (reference sequence). The CDR3 runs 13 residues. CDR3 loop: CASSQGTAYGYTF. The CDR3 region has the DNA TGTGCCAGCAGCCAAGGGACAGCCTATGGCTACACCTTC.

This CDR3 reads CASSQSVRDRVGTDTQYF. The CDR3 nucleotides read TGTGCCAGCAGCCAATCGGTTAGGGACAGGGTAGGAACAGATACGCAGTATTTT. This rearrangement joins TRBV4-2 to TRBJ2-3, with 9 bases fitting TRBD1. The CDR3 contains 18 residues. V lost 2 bases and J lost 3; bases outside the gene matches: 12. Germline CDR1 reads LGHNA; CDR2 reads YNFKEQ.

The J gene is TRBJ2-1, the V gene TRBV27; D possibly corresponds to TRBD2 (6 bases). This CDR3 contains 12 residues. Germline lookup yields CDR1 MNHEY and CDR2 SMNVEV (reference sequence). V was trimmed by 5 bases and J by 9 bases, leaving 11 bases between them. DNA for the CDR3: TGTGCCAGCAGTCTGGGGGGTAGTGAGCAGTTCTTC. Amino acid sequence: CASSLGGSEQFF.

This rearrangement joins TRBV5-1 to TRBJ2-1, with 11 bases matching TRBD2. CDR1 and CDR2 (germline): SGHRS, YFSETQ. This CDR3 has 16 amino acids. Trimming removed 5 bases from V and 3 bases from J; junction bases left unmatched: 7. CDR3 sequence: CASRPFLAGGYNEQFF. Here the CDR3 DNA reads TGCGCCAGCAGACCGTTCCTAGCGGGAGGCTACAATGAGCAGTTCTTC.

The chain has TRBV4-1 and TRBJ2-2; 14 bases line up with TRBD2. With 3 bases clipped from V and 4 bases from J, the junction kept 4 bases outside the gene matches. The germline CDR1 and CDR2 sequences are MGHRA and YSYEKL. The CDR3 is 17 residues long. The CDR3 sequence: CASSQGLAGVGTGELFF. The CDR3 region has the DNA TGCGCCAGCAGCCAGGGACTAGCGGGAGTCGGCACCGGGGAGCTGTTTTTT.